This T cell receptor (beta chain) was found in a study of T cells in Graves' hyperthyroidism and ophthalmopathy. Study-wide points: Appearing also in blood were most of the thyroid clonotypes expanded above 0.001.

This clonotype was counted only a few times. What it binds is unknown. Amplification of TCR beta CDR3 regions was performed using RNA transcripts as template. The HTBI set primed first-round TCR CDR3 RT-PCR. Via MiXCR, TCRdb re-called the multiplex PCR reads, giving one row per CDR3 protein. The sample yields 300,000 to 450,000 distinct CDR3 sequences, roughly 15% seen once. The CDR3 consists of 13 residues. Per the germline V gene, CDR1 is DFQATT and CDR2 is SNEGSKA (reference sequence). The V gene lost 5 bases and the J gene lost 0 bases, with 8 bases spanning the gap. Patients aged 18 to 65 had newly diagnosed hyperthyroidism lasting under 2 months. Fresh 10 ml peripheral blood yielded PBMCs.

The chain carries TRBV20-1 and TRBJ1-3; D gene unclear. The receptor comes from a woman under 40 with Graves' hyperthyroidism that later progressed to Graves' ophthalmopathy. The specimen was blood. In DNA form, the CDR3 reads TGCAGTGCTCAGATTGACTCTGGAAACACCATATATTTT. Encoded protein: CSAQIDSGNTIYF.